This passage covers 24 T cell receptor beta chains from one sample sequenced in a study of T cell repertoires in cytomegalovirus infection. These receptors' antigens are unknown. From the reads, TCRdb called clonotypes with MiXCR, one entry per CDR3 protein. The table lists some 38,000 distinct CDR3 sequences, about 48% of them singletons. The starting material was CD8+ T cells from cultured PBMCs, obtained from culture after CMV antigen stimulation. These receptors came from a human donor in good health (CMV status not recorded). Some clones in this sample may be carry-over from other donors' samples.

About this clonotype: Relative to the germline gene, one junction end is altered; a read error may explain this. CDR3 sequence: CASSLAGTGPQETQYF. CDR3 coding DNA: TGTGCTAGCAGCTTAGCGGGGACAGGGCCCCAAGAGACCCAGTACTTC. The V and J genes are TRBV7-6 and TRBJ2-5, with D possibly TRBD1 on 9 matching bases. The germline V gene encodes CDR1 SGHVS and CDR2 FNYEAQ. The CDR3 has 16 residues.

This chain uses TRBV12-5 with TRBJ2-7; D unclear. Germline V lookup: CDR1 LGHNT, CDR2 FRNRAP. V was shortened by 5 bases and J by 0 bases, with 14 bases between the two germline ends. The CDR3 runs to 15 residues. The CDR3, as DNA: TGTGCTAGTGGTCGCAATCGCGAGAGCTCCTACGAGCAGTACTTC. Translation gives CASGRNRESSYEQYF. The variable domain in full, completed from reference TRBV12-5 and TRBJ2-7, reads DARVTQTPRHKVTEMGQEVTMRCQPILGHNTVFWYRQTMMQGLELLAYFRNRAPLDDSGMPKDRFSAEMPDATLATLKIQPSEPRDSAVYFCASGRNRESSYEQYFGPGTRLTVT.

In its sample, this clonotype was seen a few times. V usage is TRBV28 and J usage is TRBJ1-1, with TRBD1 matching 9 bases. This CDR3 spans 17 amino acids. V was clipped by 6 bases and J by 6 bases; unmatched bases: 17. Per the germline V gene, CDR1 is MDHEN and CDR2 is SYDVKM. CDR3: CASRPLRDRASSAEAFF. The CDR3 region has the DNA TGTGCCAGCAGACCTCTCCGGGACAGGGCCTCGAGCGCTGAAGCTTTCTTT.

CDR3 nucleotides: TGTGCCAGCAGTCCACCCGCCAGCGGGAGGGCCGACAATGAGCAGTTCTTC. Translation gives CASSPPASGRADNEQFF. The V call is TRBV12-3 or TRBV12-4, the J call TRBJ2-1, with 10 bases that match TRBD2. J was trimmed by 5 bases and V by 5 bases; bases with no gene match: 12. CDR3 length: 17 residues.

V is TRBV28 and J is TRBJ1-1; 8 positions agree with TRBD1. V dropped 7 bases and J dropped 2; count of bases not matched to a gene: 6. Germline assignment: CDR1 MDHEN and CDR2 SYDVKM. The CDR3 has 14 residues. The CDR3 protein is CASNSDRENTEAFF. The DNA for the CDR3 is TGTGCCAGCAACTCGGACAGGGAAAACACTGAAGCTTTCTTT.

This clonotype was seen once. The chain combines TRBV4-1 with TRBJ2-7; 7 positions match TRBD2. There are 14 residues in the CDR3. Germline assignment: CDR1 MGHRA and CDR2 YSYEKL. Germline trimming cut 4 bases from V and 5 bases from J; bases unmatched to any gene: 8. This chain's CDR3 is CASSPGVGGNEQYF. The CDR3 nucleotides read TGCGCCAGCAGCCCTGGTGTCGGGGGGAACGAGCAGTACTTC.

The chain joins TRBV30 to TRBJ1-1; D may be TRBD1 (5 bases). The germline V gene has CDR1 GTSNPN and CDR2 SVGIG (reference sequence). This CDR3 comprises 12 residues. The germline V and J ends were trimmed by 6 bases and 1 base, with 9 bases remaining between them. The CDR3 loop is CACQGENTEAFF. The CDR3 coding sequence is TGTGCCTGCCAGGGTGAGAACACTGAAGCTTTCTTT.

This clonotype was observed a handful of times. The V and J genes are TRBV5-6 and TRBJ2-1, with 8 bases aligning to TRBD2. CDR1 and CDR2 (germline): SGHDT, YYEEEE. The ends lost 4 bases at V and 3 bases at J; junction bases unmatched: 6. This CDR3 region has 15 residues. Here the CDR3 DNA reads TGTGCCAGCAGCCCGGACGGGGGGGGCTACAATGAGCAGTTCTTC. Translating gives CASSPDGGGYNEQFF. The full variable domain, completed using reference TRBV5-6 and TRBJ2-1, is DAGVTQSPTHLIKTRGQQVTLRCSPKSGHDTVSWYQQALGQGPQFIFQYYEEEERQRGNFPDRFSGHQFPNYSSELNVNALLLGDSALYLCASSPDGGGYNEQFFGPGTRLTVL.

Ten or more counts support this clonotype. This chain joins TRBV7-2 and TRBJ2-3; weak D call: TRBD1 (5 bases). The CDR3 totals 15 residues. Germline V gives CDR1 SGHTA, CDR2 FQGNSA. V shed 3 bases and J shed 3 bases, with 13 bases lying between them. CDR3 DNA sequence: TGTGCCAGCAGCTTCCAGGGTGGACGGACAGATACGCAGTATTTT. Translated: CASSFQGGRTDTQYF.

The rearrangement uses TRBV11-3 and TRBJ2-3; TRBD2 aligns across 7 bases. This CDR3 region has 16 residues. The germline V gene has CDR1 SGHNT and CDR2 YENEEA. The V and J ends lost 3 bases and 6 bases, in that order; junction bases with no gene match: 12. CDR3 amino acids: CASSLGGLPKEDTQYF. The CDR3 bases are TGTGCCAGCAGCTTGGGAGGGTTGCCGAAAGAGGATACGCAGTATTTT.

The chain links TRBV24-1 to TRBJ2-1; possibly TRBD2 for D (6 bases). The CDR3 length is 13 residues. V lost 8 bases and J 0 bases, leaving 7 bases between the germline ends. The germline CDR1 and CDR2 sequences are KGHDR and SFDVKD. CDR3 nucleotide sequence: TGTGCCACCACCGGGAGCTCCTACAATGAGCAGTTCTTC. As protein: CATTGSSYNEQFF.

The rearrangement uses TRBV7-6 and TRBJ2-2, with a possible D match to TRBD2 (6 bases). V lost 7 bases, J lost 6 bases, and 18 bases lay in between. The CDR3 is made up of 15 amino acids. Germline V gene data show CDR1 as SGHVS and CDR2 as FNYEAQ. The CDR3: CASTPPGTPSGELFF. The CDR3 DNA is TGTGCCAGCACCCCCCCCGGGACTCCCTCCGGGGAGCTGTTTTTT. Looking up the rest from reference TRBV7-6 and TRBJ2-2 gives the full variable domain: GAGVSQSPRYKVTKRGQDVALRCDPISGHVSLYWYRQALGQGPEFLTYFNYEAQQDKSGLPNDRFSAERPEGSISTLTIQRTEQRDSAMYRCASTPPGTPSGELFFGEGSRLTVL.

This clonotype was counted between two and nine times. The CDR3 coding sequence is TGTGCCAGCAGCTTAGTCGCGGATCCCACCTATGGCTACACCTTC. Amino acid sequence: CASSLVADPTYGYTF. The chain uses TRBV7-6 and TRBJ1-2, with D unresolved. The CDR3 is 15 amino acids. Germline V lookup: CDR1 SGHVS, CDR2 FNYEAQ. The ends were cut back, 1 base at V and 4 bases at J, with 13 bases in the middle. Based on the CDR3 plus reference TRBV7-6 and TRBJ1-2, the full variable domain is GAGVSQSPRYKVTKRGQDVALRCDPISGHVSLYWYRQALGQGPEFLTYFNYEAQQDKSGLPNDRFSAERPEGSISTLTIQRTEQRDSAMYRCASSLVADPTYGYTFGSGTRLTVV.

The CDR3 region is CSARDWAGKGYEQYF. CDR3 DNA sequence: TGCAGTGCTAGAGATTGGGCGGGGAAGGGATACGAGCAGTACTTC. J is TRBJ2-7 and V is TRBV20-1; perhaps TRBD2 as D (6 bases). Trimming removed 0 bases from V and 4 bases from J, with 16 bases in between. Germline V lookup: CDR1 DFQATT, CDR2 SNEGSKA (reference sequence). CDR3 length: 15 residues.

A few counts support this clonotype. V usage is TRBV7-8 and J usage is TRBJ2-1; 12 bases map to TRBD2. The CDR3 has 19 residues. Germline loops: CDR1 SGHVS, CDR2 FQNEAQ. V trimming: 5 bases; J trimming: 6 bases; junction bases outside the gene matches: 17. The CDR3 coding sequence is TGTGCCAGCAGCCCAAACCTAGCGGGGGGGCCCCCTACGGTCAATGAGCAGTTCTTC. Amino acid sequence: CASSPNLAGGPPTVNEQFF.

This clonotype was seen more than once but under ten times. The CDR3 DNA sequence: TGTGCCAGCAGCGGACAGGGGTACACTGAAGCTTTCTTT. Translation gives CASSGQGYTEAFF. The chain recombines TRBV6-5 with TRBJ1-1; the match to TRBD1 covers 9 bases. Germline lookup yields CDR1 MNHEY and CDR2 SVGAGI. The CDR3 length is 13 residues. V lost 6 bases to trimming and J lost 3 bases; unmatched junction nucleotides: 2.

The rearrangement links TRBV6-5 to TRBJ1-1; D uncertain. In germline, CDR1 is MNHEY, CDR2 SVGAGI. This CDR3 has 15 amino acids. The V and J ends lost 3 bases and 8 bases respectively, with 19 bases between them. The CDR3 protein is CASSYNPGVNGEAFF. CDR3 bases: TGTGCCAGCAGTTATAATCCAGGAGTGAACGGAGAAGCTTTCTTT.

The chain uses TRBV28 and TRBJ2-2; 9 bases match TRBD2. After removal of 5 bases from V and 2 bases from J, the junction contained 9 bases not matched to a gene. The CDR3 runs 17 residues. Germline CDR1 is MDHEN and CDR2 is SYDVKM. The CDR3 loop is CASSLPLAGVNTGELFF. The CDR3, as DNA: TGTGCCAGCAGTCTTCCCTTAGCGGGAGTCAACACCGGGGAGCTGTTTTTT.

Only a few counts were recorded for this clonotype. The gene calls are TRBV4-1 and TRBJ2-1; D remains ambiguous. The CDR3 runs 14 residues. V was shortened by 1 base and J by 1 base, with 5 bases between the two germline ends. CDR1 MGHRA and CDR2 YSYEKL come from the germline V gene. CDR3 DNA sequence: TGCGCCAGCAGCCAAGTTGAGTCCTACAATGAGCAGTTCTTC. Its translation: CASSQVESYNEQFF.

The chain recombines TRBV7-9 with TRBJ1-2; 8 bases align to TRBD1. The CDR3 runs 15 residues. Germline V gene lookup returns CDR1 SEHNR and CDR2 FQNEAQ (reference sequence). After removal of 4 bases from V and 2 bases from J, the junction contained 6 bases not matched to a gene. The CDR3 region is CASSSRDRLNYGYTF. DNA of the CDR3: TGTGCCAGCAGCTCCCGGGACAGGTTGAACTATGGCTACACCTTC. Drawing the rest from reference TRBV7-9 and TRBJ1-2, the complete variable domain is DTGVSQNPRHKITKRGQNVTFRCDPISEHNRLYWYRQTLGQGPEFLTYFQNEAQLEKSRLLSDRFSAERPKGSFSTLEIQRTEQGDSAMYLCASSSRDRLNYGYTFGSGTRLTVV.

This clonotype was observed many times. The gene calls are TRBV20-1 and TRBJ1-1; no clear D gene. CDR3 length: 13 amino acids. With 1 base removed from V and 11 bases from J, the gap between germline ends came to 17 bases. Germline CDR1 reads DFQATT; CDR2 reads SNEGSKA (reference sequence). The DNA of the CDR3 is TGCAGTGCTAGAGTTAGGTTGGGGATTTTGGCTTTCTTT. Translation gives CSARVRLGILAFF.

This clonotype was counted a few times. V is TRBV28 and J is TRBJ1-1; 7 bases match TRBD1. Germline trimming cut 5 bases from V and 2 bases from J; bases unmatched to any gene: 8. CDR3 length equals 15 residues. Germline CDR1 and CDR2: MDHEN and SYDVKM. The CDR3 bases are TGTGCCAGCAGTCCGACCCAGGGGGAAAACACTGAAGCTTTCTTT. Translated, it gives CASSPTQGENTEAFF.

The CDR3 spells CASSHLDRGRASTEAFF. The DNA of the CDR3 is TGTGCCAGCAGCCACTTGGACAGGGGGCGGGCGAGCACTGAAGCTTTCTTT. The rearrangement links TRBV14 to TRBJ1-1; the match to TRBD1 covers 11 bases. There are 17 residues in the CDR3. V shed 3 bases and J 4 bases; nucleotides not matched to a gene: 10. CDR1 and CDR2 from the germline V gene are SGHDN and FVKESK.

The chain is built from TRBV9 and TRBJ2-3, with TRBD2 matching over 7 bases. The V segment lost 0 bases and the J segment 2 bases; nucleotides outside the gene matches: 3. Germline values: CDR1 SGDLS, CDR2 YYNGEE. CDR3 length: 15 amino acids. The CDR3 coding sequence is TGTGCCAGCAGCGTAGGAGCGGGATACACAGATACGCAGTATTTT. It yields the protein CASSVGAGYTDTQYF.